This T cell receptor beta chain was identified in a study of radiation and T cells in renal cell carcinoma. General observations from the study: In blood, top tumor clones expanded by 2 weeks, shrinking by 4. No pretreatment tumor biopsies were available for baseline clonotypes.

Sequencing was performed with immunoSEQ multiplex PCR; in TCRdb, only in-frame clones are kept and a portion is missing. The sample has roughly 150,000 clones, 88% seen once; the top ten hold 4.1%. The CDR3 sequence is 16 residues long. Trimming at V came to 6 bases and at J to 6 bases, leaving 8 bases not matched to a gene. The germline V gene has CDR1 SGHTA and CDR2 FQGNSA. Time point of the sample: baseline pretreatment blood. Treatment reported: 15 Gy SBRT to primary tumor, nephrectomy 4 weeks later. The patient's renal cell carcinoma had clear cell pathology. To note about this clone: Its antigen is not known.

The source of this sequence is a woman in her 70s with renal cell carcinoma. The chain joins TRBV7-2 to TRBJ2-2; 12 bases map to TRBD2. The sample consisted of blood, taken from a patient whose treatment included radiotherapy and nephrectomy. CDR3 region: CASRQQASGGAGELFF. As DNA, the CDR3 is TGTGCCAGCAGACAACAGGCTAGCGGGGGGGCCGGGGAGCTGTTTTTT.